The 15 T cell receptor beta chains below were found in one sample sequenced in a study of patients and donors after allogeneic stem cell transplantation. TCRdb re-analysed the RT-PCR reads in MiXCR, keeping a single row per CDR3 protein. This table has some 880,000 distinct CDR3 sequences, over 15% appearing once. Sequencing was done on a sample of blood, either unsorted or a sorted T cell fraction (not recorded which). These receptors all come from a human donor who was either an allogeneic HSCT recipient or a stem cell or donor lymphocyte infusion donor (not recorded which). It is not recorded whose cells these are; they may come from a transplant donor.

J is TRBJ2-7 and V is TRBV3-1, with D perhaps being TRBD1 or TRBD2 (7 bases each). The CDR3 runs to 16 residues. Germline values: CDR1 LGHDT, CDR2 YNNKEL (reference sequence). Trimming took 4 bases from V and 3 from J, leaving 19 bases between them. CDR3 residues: CASSRPGGGSHYEQYF. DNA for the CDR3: TGTGCCAGCAGCCGCCCAGGGGGGGGAAGTCACTACGAGCAGTACTTC.

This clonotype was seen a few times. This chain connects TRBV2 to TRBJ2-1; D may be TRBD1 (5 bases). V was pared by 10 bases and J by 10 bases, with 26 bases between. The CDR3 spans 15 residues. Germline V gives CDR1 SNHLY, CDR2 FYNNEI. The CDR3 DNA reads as TGTGCCACCCGCCCCGGACATCCTTCATCATTCGAGCAGTTCTTC. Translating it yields CATRPGHPSSFEQFF.

CDR3 residues: CASSQAAEGSFGTQYF. The CDR3, as DNA: TGTGCCAGCAGCCAAGCTGCTGAGGGATCCTTTGGGACCCAGTACTTC. The J gene is TRBJ2-5, the V gene TRBV3-1; tentative D call: TRBD2 (5 bases). The length of the CDR3 is 16 residues. V was trimmed by 1 base and J by 7 bases, leaving 19 bases between them. Germline V gene sequence: CDR1 LGHDT, CDR2 YNNKEL (reference sequence).

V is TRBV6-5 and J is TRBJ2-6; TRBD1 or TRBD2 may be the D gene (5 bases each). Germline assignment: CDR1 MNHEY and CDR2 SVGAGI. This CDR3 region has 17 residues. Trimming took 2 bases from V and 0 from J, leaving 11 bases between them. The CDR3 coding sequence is TGTGCCAGCAGTTACCTGGGACCGGACTCTGGGGCCAACGTCCTGACTTTC. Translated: CASSYLGPDSGANVLTF.

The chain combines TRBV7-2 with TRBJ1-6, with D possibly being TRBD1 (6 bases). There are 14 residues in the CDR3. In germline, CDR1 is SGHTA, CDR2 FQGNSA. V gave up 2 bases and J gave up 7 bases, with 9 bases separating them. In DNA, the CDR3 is TGTGCCAGCAGCTTATGGCAGGGGAATTCACCCCTCCACTTT. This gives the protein CASSLWQGNSPLHF.

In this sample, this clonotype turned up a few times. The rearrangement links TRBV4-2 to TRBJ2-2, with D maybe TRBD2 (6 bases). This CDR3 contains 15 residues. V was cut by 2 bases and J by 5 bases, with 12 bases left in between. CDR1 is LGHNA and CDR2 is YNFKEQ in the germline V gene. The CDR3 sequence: CASSQPGRGTGELFF. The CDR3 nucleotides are TGTGCCAGCAGCCAACCGGGCCGGGGGACCGGGGAGCTGTTTTTT.

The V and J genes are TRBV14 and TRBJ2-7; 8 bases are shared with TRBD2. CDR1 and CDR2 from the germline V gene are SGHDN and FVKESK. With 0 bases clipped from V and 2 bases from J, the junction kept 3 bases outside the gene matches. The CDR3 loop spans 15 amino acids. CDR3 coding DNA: TGTGCCAGCAGCCAAGATTTAGCGGGGCCCTACGAGCAGTACTTC. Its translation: CASSQDLAGPYEQYF.

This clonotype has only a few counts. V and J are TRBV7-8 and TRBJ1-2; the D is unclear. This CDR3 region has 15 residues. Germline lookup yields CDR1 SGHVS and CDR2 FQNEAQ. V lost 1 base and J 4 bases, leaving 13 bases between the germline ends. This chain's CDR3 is CASSLELGLIYGYTF. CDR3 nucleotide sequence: TGTGCCAGCAGCTTAGAGCTGGGCCTCATCTATGGCTACACCTTC.

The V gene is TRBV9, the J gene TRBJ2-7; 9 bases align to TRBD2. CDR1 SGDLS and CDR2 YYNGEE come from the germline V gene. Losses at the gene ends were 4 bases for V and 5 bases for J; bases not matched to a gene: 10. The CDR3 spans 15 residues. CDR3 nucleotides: TGTGCCAGCAGCCCTAGAATTAGCGGGAGAGACGAGCAGTACTTC. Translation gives CASSPRISGRDEQYF.

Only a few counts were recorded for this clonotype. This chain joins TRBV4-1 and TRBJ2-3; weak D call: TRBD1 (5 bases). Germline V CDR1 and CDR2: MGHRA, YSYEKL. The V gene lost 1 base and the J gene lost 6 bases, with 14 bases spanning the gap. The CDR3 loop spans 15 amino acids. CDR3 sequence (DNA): TGCGCCAGCAGCCAAGTCTTTCAGGGAACGGATACGCAGTATTTT. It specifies CASSQVFQGTDTQYF.

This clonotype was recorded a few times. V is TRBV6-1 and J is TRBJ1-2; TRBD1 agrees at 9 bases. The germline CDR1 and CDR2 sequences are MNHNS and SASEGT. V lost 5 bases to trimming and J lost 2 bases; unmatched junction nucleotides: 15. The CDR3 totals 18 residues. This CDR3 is CASSQMTLRDRVNYGYTF. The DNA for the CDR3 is TGTGCCAGCAGTCAGATGACTCTGCGGGACAGGGTAAACTATGGCTACACCTTC.

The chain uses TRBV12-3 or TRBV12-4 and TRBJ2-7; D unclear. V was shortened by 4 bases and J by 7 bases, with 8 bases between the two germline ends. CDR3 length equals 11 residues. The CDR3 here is CASSSTLEQYF. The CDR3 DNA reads TGTGCCAGCAGTTCTACCCTGGAGCAGTACTTC.

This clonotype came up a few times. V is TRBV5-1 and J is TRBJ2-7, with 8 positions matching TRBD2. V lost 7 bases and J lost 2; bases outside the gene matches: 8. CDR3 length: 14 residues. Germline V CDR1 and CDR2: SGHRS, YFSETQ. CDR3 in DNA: TGCGCCAGCGGGGCGGGAGGCACTACCTACGAGCAGTACTTC. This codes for CASGAGGTTYEQYF.

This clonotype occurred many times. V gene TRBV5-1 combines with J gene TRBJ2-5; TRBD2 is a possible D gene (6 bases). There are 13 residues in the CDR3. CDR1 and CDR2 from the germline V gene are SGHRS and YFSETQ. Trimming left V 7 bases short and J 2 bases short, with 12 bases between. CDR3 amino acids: CASCREYQETQYF. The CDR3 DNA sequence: TGCGCCAGCTGCCGGGAGTATCAAGAGACCCAGTACTTC.

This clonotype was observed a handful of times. In DNA form, the CDR3 reads TGCGCCAGCAGCTTGGAGCCCATGGGACTAGCGGGAGTGGAAGAGACCCAGTACTTC. Its translation: CASSLEPMGLAGVEETQYF. The rearrangement joins TRBV5-1 to TRBJ2-5, with 14 bases matching TRBD2. With V trimmed by 0 bases and J by 3 bases, 10 bases remained unmatched. This CDR3 comprises 19 residues. Germline loops: CDR1 SGHRS, CDR2 YFSETQ. Based on the CDR3 plus reference TRBV5-1 and TRBJ2-5, the full variable domain is KAGVTQTPRYLIKTRGQQVTLSCSPISGHRSVSWYQQTPGQGLQFLFEYFSETQRNKGNFPGRFSGRQFSNSRSEMNVSTLELGDSALYLCASSLEPMGLAGVEETQYFGPGTRLLVL.